One and the same sample provided the 27 T cell receptor beta chains below, sequenced in a study of shared clonotypes between healthy human individuals. CD8 cells classed as naive were CD45RO-negative and positively selected for CCR7, excluding terminally differentiated effector memory CD45RA+ cells. The repertoire was sequenced with immunoSEQ multiplex PCR; TCRdb's copy has only in-frame clones and lacks some. Here the sample spans about 2.1 million clones, approximately 94% being singletons. Sequencing input: naive CD8+ T cells from PBMCs. The receptors were gathered from a man between 18 and 29 years old in good health. Some clones in this sample may be carry-over from other donors' samples.

J is TRBJ2-1 and V is TRBV25-1; possible D gene TRBD1, 6 bases. CDR1 MGHDK and CDR2 SYGVNS come from the germline V gene. This CDR3 is built from 15 residues. Between the trimmed V and J ends, which lost 6 bases and 5 bases, there was a span of 17 bases. CDR3 protein: CASSPGVAGDNEQFF. The CDR3 region has the DNA TGTGCCAGCAGCCCCGGGGTAGCAGGGGACAATGAGCAGTTCTTC.

The chain couples TRBV7-2 to TRBJ2-7, with TRBD1 identical over 7 bases. After removal of 3 bases from V and 6 bases from J, the junction contained 8 bases not matched to a gene. CDR3 length: 14 amino acids. Germline V lookup: CDR1 SGHTA, CDR2 FQGNSA. For the CDR3, the DNA is TGTGCCAGCAGCTTGCTCACAGGGGCTGGCGAGCAGTACTTC. Translation: CASSLLTGAGEQYF.

The rearrangement uses TRBV19 and TRBJ2-7, with a tentative D call TRBD1 (6 bases). This CDR3 spans 13 amino acids. V dropped 3 bases and J dropped 6 bases, with 12 bases sitting between them. Germline V gene data show CDR1 as LNHDA and CDR2 as SQIVND (reference sequence). This chain's CDR3 is CASSIRGGLEQYF. DNA for the CDR3: TGTGCCAGTAGTATTAGAGGGGGTCTCGAGCAGTACTTC.

V and J are TRBV7-9 and TRBJ2-7; possibly TRBD2 for D (5 bases). The CDR3 runs 13 residues. V was cut by 5 bases and J by 1 base, with 9 bases left in between. The germline V gene has CDR1 SEHNR and CDR2 FQNEAQ (reference sequence). The CDR3 loop is CASSRRTSYEQYF. CDR3 DNA: TGTGCCAGCAGCCGCCGGACTTCCTACGAGCAGTACTTC.

The J gene is TRBJ2-7, the V gene TRBV16; D might be TRBD1 (6 bases). CDR1 and CDR2 from the germline V gene are KGHSY and FQNENV. V gave up 4 bases and J gave up 1 base, with 23 bases separating them. The CDR3 totals 18 residues. The CDR3 here is CASSPPRLAGGESYEQYF. The DNA of the CDR3 is TGTGCCAGCAGCCCCCCCCGGTTGGCTGGGGGCGAGTCCTACGAGCAGTACTTC.

This sequence joins TRBV5-1 and TRBJ2-1; D is ambiguous. The CDR3 runs to 12 residues. Germline assignment: CDR1 SGHRS and CDR2 YFSETQ. Trimming left V 4 bases short and J 4 bases short, with 6 bases between. CDR3 sequence (DNA): TGCGCCAGCAGCACACAATACAATGAGCAGTTCTTC. Translating it yields CASSTQYNEQFF.

This clone was detected once. The chain joins TRBV18 to TRBJ1-1; 12 positions agree with TRBD1. Germline CDR1 and CDR2: KGHSH and LQKENI. V dropped 4 bases and J dropped 2; count of bases not matched to a gene: 11. This CDR3 is 18 amino acids long. CDR3 protein: CASSHRDRGRLTNTEAFF. In nucleotides, the CDR3 is TGTGCCAGCTCACACCGGGACAGGGGGCGGCTCACAAACACTGAAGCTTTCTTT.

The V and J genes are TRBV30 and TRBJ1-1; D not certain. The V gene lost 2 bases and the J gene lost 0 bases, with 13 bases spanning the gap. The germline V gene encodes CDR1 GTSNPN and CDR2 SVGIG (reference sequence). This CDR3 comprises 15 residues. The CDR3: CAWSLMVRVNTEAFF. CDR3 DNA sequence: TGTGCCTGGAGTCTTATGGTCCGAGTGAACACTGAAGCTTTCTTT.

V and J are TRBV21-1 and TRBJ2-7; the table's D call TRBD1 went unverified against the DNA. TRBV21-1 is listed as a pseudogene. This CDR3 spans 14 amino acids. The CDR3 DNA reads TGTGCCAGCAGCAGCGGACAGGGGGCCTACGAGCAGTACTTC. Translation: CASSSGQGAYEQYF.

This chain links TRBV27 with TRBJ2-1; possibly TRBD1 for D (6 bases). V was clipped by 7 bases and J by 7 bases, with 20 bases between them. The length of the CDR3 is 15 residues. CDR1 is MNHEY, CDR2 SMNVEV, per germline (reference sequence). The CDR3 DNA sequence: TGTGCCAGCAATTTCGTGGCAGGGGTAGCGAATGAGCAGTTCTTC. It yields the protein CASNFVAGVANEQFF.

This clone was detected only once. The sample has other DNA sequences that encode this CDR3 too. The chain carries TRBV27 and TRBJ2-1; a possible D gene is TRBD2 (6 bases). This CDR3 has 15 amino acids. In germline, CDR1 is MNHEY, CDR2 SMNVEV (reference sequence). The V end was cut by 2 bases, the J end by 2 bases, with 10 bases between. The CDR3 DNA follows: TGTGCCAGCAGTTTAGTTGGCGGGGCCTACAATGAGCAGTTCTTC. Protein product: CASSLVGGAYNEQFF.

The chain's CDR3 is CATSGTSGRTKNEQFF. The CDR3 DNA is TGTGCCACCAGCGGGACTAGCGGGAGAACTAAAAATGAGCAGTTCTTC. V is TRBV10-3 and J is TRBJ2-1, with 14 bases identical to TRBD2. Germline V CDR1 and CDR2: ENHRY, SYGVKD. This CDR3 contains 16 residues. Unmatched junction bases numbered 12, after V lost 10 bases and J lost 7 bases.

The chain has TRBV28 and TRBJ2-1, with TRBD1 identical over 9 bases. V lost 6 bases to trimming and J lost 6 bases; unmatched junction nucleotides: 6. The CDR3 is made up of 14 amino acids. The germline gives CDR1 MDHEN, CDR2 SYDVKM. The CDR3, as DNA: TGTGCCAGCAGCTCCGGGACAGGGAGCAATGAGCAGTTCTTC. Amino acid sequence: CASSSGTGSNEQFF.

This clone is a singleton in its sample. The V call is TRBV28, the J call TRBJ2-3; 10 bases line up with TRBD1. Trimming took 5 bases from V and 2 from J; bases not matched to a gene: 7. The CDR3 has 16 amino acids. CDR1 and CDR2 from the germline V gene are MDHEN and SYDVKM. The chain's CDR3 is CASSPRDRGNTDTQYF. The CDR3, as DNA: TGTGCCAGCAGTCCCCGGGACAGGGGCAACACAGATACGCAGTATTTT. The variable domain in full, completed from reference TRBV28 and TRBJ2-3, reads DVKVTQSSRYLVKRTGEKVFLECVQDMDHENMFWYRQDPGLGLRLIYFSYDVKMKEKGDIPEGYSVSREKKERFSLILESASTNQTSMYLCASSPRDRGNTDTQYFGPGTRLTVL.

The chain links TRBV5-8 to TRBJ2-7, with 8 bases fitting TRBD1. The V and J ends lost 9 bases and 1 base, in that order; junction bases with no gene match: 12. Germline CDR1 reads SGHTS; CDR2 reads YDEGEE. The CDR3 is made up of 15 amino acids. CDR3: CAIRDRGGLSYEQYF. CDR3 bases: TGTGCCATCCGAGACAGGGGTGGTTTGTCCTACGAGCAGTACTTC.

CDR3 region: CASSPQGASTEAFF. In DNA form, the CDR3 reads TGCGCCAGCAGCCCACAGGGGGCAAGCACTGAAGCTTTCTTT. V and J are TRBV4-1 and TRBJ1-1, with 9 bases aligning to TRBD1. With 4 bases clipped from V and 4 bases from J, the junction kept 4 bases outside the gene matches. This CDR3 comprises 14 residues. From germline, CDR1 is MGHRA and CDR2 YSYEKL.

The chain uses TRBV5-1 and TRBJ2-5; D not resolved. Per germline, CDR1 SGHRS and CDR2 YFSETQ. Trimming cost V 1 base and J 5 bases, with 12 bases left between them. The CDR3 is 14 amino acids. Here the CDR3 DNA reads TGCGCCAGCAGCTTGCTGCCACCACGGGAGACCCAGTACTTC. Amino acids: CASSLLPPRETQYF.

The V call is TRBV28, the J call TRBJ2-7, with 9 bases aligning to TRBD1. The ends lost 6 bases at V and 6 bases at J; junction bases unmatched: 12. Germline V CDR1 and CDR2: MDHEN, SYDVKM. CDR3 length: 15 amino acids. In nucleotides, the CDR3 is TGTGCCAGCAGCCTCGAGTGGGACAGGGTAGCCGAGCAGTACTTC. Encoded protein: CASSLEWDRVAEQYF.

The rearrangement links TRBV27 to TRBJ2-7; 8 bases agree with TRBD2. The CDR3 is 13 amino acids. Germline CDR1 reads MNHEY; CDR2 reads SMNVEV (reference sequence). V was clipped by 5 bases and J by 5 bases; unmatched bases: 5. CDR3 coding DNA: TGTGCCAGCAGTGCCGGACTAGCTAACGAGCAGTACTTC. Amino acid sequence: CASSAGLANEQYF.

V gene TRBV10-3 combines with J gene TRBJ2-1; D is undetermined. Looked up from germline, CDR1 is ENHRY and CDR2 is SYGVKD. The ends were cut back, 2 bases at V and 8 bases at J, with 4 bases in the middle. The CDR3 has 11 residues. The CDR3 sequence is CAISEDYEQFF. For the CDR3, the DNA is TGTGCCATCAGTGAGGATTATGAGCAGTTCTTC.

The V and J genes are TRBV9 and TRBJ1-1, with 8 bases identical to TRBD1. CDR1 is SGDLS and CDR2 is YYNGEE in the germline V gene. Trimming removed 3 bases from V and 4 bases from J; junction bases left unmatched: 5. The length of the CDR3 is 14 residues. CDR3 protein: CASSAGDRPTEAFF. As DNA, the CDR3 is TGTGCCAGCAGCGCAGGGGACAGGCCCACTGAAGCTTTCTTT. Using reference TRBV9 and TRBJ1-1 for the parts outside the CDR3, the full variable domain is DSGVTQTPKHLITATGQRVTLRCSPRSGDLSVYWYQQSLDQGLQFLIQYYNGEERAKGNILERFSAQQFPDLHSELNLSSLELGDSALYFCASSAGDRPTEAFFGQGTRLTVV.

The J gene is TRBJ2-7, the V gene TRBV7-2, with TRBD2 identical over 9 bases. V dropped 5 bases and J dropped 2; count of bases not matched to a gene: 7. Germline V lookup: CDR1 SGHTA, CDR2 FQGNSA. The CDR3 covers 15 residues. This CDR3 is CASSRRTSVTYEQYF. The CDR3 nucleotides read TGTGCCAGCAGCCGACGGACTAGCGTCACCTACGAGCAGTACTTC.

The chain couples TRBV7-9 to TRBJ2-1; D gene uncertain. Trimming cost V 1 base and J 3 bases, with 4 bases left between them. The CDR3 runs to 13 residues. CDR1 and CDR2 from the germline V gene are SEHNR and FQNEAQ (reference sequence). The chain's CDR3 is CASSLENYNEQFF. The CDR3 bases are TGTGCCAGCAGCTTAGAGAACTACAATGAGCAGTTCTTC.

This CDR3 is CASSPHEQYF. The CDR3 DNA is TGTGCCAGCAGCCCCCACGAGCAGTACTTC. The chain is built from TRBV7-9 and TRBJ2-7; D remains unclear. The germline V and J ends were trimmed by 5 bases and 5 bases, with 4 bases remaining between them. CDR1 and CDR2 from the germline V gene are SEHNR and FQNEAQ (reference sequence). The CDR3 contains 10 residues.

The J gene is TRBJ2-7, the V gene TRBV15; tentatively, D is TRBD2 (5 bases). Germline lookup yields CDR1 LNHNV and CDR2 YYDKDF (reference sequence). CDR3 length: 16 amino acids. Trimming took 5 bases from V and 2 from J, leaving 19 bases between them. CDR3 nucleotides: TGTGCCACCAGCGAGAGCCTAGCTGTGTCGACCTACGAGCAGTACTTC. This encodes CATSESLAVSTYEQYF. Full variable domain (rest looked up from reference TRBV15 and TRBJ2-7): DAMVIQNPRYQVTQFGKPVTLSCSQTLNHNVMYWYQQKSSQAPKLLFHYYDKDFNNEADTPDNFQSRRPNTSFCFLDIRSPGLGDTAMYLCATSESLAVSTYEQYFGPGTRLTVT.

The chain employs TRBV4-1 and TRBJ2-7; 12 bases fit TRBD2. Per germline, CDR1 MGHRA and CDR2 YSYEKL. With 2 bases clipped from V and 1 base from J, the junction kept 12 bases outside the gene matches. The CDR3 has 19 amino acids. CDR3 sequence (DNA): TGCGCCAGCAGCCAACCTGGGGGTGGACTAGCGGGGAAATCCTACGAGCAGTACTTC. It yields the protein CASSQPGGGLAGKSYEQYF.

The J gene is TRBJ2-5, the V gene TRBV6-6; D uncertain. The V gene's germline CDR1 is MNHNY and CDR2 SVGAGI (reference sequence). The CDR3 consists of 14 residues. V lost 0 bases and J lost 1, with 6 bases in between. The CDR3 spells CASSYSGSQETQYF. The CDR3, as DNA: TGTGCCAGCAGTTACTCGGGCAGCCAAGAGACCCAGTACTTC.